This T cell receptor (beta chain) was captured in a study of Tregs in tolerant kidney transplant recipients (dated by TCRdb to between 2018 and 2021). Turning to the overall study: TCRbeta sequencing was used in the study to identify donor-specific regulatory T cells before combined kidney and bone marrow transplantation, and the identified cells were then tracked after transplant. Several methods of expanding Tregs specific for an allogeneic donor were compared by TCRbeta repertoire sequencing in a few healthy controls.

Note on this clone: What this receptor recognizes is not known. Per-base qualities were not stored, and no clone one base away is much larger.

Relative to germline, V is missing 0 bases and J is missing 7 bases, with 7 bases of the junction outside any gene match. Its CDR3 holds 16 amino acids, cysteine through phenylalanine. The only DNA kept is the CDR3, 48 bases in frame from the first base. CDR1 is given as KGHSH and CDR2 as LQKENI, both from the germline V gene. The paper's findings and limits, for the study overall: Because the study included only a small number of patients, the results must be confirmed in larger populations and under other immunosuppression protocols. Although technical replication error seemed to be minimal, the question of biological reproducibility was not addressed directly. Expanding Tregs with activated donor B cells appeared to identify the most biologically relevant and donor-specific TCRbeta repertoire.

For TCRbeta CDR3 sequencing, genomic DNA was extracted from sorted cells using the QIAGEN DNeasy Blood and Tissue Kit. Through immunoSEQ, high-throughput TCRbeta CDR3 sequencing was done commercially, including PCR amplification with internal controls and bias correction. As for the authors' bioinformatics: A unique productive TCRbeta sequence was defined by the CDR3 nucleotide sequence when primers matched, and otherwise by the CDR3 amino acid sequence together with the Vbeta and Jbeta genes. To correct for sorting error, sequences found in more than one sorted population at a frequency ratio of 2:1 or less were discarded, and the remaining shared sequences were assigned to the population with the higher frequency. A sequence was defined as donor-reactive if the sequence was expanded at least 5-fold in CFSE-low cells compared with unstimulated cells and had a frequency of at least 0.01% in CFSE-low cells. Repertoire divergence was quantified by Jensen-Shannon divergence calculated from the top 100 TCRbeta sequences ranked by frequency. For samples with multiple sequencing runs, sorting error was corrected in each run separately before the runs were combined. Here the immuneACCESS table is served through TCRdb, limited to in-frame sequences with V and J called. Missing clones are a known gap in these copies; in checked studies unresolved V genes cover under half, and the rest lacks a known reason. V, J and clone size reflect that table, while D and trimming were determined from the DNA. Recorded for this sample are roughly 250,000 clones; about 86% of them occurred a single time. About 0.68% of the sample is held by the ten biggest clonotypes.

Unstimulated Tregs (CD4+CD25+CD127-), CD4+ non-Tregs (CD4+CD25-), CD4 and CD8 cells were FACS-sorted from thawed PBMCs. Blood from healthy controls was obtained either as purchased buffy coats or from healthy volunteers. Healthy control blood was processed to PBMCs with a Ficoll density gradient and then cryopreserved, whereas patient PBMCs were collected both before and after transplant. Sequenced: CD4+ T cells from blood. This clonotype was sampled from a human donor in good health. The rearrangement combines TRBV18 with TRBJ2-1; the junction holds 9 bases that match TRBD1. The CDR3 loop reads CASSPPGQGIANEQFF. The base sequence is TGTGCCAGCTCACCACCGGGACAGGGCATTGCAAATGAGCAGTTCTTC. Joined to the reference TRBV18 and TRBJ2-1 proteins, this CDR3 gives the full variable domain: NAGVMQNPRHLVRRRGQEARLRCSPMKGHSHVYWYRQLPEEGLKFMVYLQKENIIDESGMPKERFSAEFPKEGPSILRIQQVVRGDSAAYFCASSPPGQGIANEQFFGPGTRLTVL.